The T cell receptor beta chain described here comes from a study of CD8 T cells in ankylosing spondylitis. Concerning this clonotype itself: Its antigen is not identified.

CDR1 and CDR2 from the germline V gene are MDHEN and SYDVKM. The germline V and J ends were trimmed by 6 bases and 6 bases, with 17 bases remaining between them. There are 15 residues in the CDR3. Making the TCR beta libraries involved quantitative 5'-RACE with molecular barcodes. One entry per CDR3 protein results from TCRdb running MiXCR on the 5' RACE reads. The sample lists around 130,000 distinct CDR3 sequences; about a tenth were seen once. Study-wide results and caveats: Disease-linked clones proved CD8+ and comparatively uncommon in peripheral blood. It was reported that disease-linked clones were significantly enriched in matched ankylosing spondylitis synovial fluid.

What was sequenced was blood, either unsorted or a sorted T cell fraction (not recorded which). This receptor was obtained from a male donor with ankylosing spondylitis or in good health (not recorded which). The genes are TRBV28 and TRBJ1-4; D not certain. CDR3 nucleotide sequence: TGTGCCAGCAGCAGCCCCGGGATAGGGTATGAAAAACTGTTTTTT. Protein product: CASSSPGIGYEKLFF.